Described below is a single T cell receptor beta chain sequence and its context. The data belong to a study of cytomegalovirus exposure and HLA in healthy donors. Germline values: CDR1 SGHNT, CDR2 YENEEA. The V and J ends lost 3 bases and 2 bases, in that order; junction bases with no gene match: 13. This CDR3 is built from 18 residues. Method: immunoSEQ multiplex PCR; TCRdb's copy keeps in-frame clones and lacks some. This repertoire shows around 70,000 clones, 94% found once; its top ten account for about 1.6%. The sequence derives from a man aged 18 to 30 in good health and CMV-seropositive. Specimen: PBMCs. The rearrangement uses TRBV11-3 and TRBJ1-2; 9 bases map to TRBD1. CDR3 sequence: CASSFSPGQGMENYGYTF. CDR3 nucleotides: TGTGCCAGCAGCTTCAGTCCGGGACAGGGAATGGAAAACTATGGCTACACCTTC.